These 26 T cell receptor beta chains came from one sample sequenced in a study of HIV-infected patients and healthy controls. All unsorted peripheral T cells were captured because whole blood was used without fractionation. Alpha and beta constant-region primers primed reverse transcription of about 470 ng RNA. Alpha and beta chain libraries were made separately by chain-specific third strand synthesis with multiplexing indices. TCRdb re-derived calls from the 5' RACE reads in MiXCR, one entry per CDR3 protein. This table holds some 11,000 distinct CDR3 sequences, 9.3% found once. The sample consisted of blood, taken before antiretroviral therapy. Receptors were obtained from an adult with HIV infection. The donor label of this sample is uncertain.

This clonotype was seen repeatedly, ten times or more. The J gene is TRBJ1-5, the V gene TRBV7-8; D gene unclear. V was shortened by 0 bases and J by 7 bases, with 7 bases between the two germline ends. Germline CDR1 and CDR2: SGHVS and FQNEAQ. The CDR3 runs to 13 residues. CDR3 residues: CASSLAFGQPQHF. The CDR3 DNA sequence: TGTGCCAGCAGCTTAGCCTTCGGGCAGCCCCAGCATTTT.

This clonotype has at least ten counts. The chain links TRBV6-5 to TRBJ2-3, with D perhaps matching TRBD1 (5 bases). CDR3 length: 15 residues. With 6 bases removed from V and 5 bases from J, the gap between germline ends came to 18 bases. Germline assignment: CDR1 MNHEY and CDR2 SVGAGI. CDR3: CASRRRGPSGDTQYF. The CDR3 DNA follows: TGTGCCAGCAGGCGAAGGGGTCCCTCCGGAGATACGCAGTATTTT.

Ten or more counts support this clonotype. The chain recombines TRBV12-3 or TRBV12-4 with TRBJ1-5; a possible D gene is TRBD1 (5 bases). Trimming removed 4 bases from V and 5 bases from J, with 9 bases in between. This CDR3 contains 13 residues. The CDR3 nucleotides are TGTGCCAGCAGTTATTCAGGGTATCAGCCCCAGCATTTT. Amino acid sequence: CASSYSGYQPQHF.

This clonotype was detected only a few times. The rearrangement links TRBV24-1 to TRBJ2-1; a possible D gene is TRBD1 (6 bases). Trimming took off 4 bases at V and 2 bases at J, with 11 bases between the two ends. The CDR3 sequence is 15 residues long. CDR1 and CDR2 (germline): KGHDR, SFDVKD. In nucleotides, the CDR3 is TGTGCCACCAGTGACCGGGACACCCCCTACAATGAGCAGTTCTTC. Its translation is CATSDRDTPYNEQFF.

This clonotype has at least ten counts. The chain is built from TRBV3-1 and TRBJ2-7, with 7 bases identical to TRBD1. This CDR3 is built from 12 residues. V shed 0 bases and J 10 bases; nucleotides not matched to a gene: 3. From germline, CDR1 is LGHDT and CDR2 YNNKEL (reference sequence). CDR3 DNA: TGTGCCAGCAGCCAAGACGACAGGGTTCAGTACTTC. It codes for CASSQDDRVQYF.

This clonotype was detected many times. The chain recombines TRBV19 with TRBJ2-1, with D possibly being TRBD1 or TRBD2 (5 bases each). This CDR3 has 17 residues. The germline CDR1 and CDR2 sequences are LNHDA and SQIVND (reference sequence). V gave up 6 bases and J gave up 1 base, with 19 bases separating them. Here the CDR3 DNA reads TGTGCCAGTAGAGACAGTACCCGAGCGGAGTCCTACAATGAGCAGTTCTTC. It specifies CASRDSTRAESYNEQFF.

The chain couples TRBV2 to TRBJ2-3; D remains unclear. The CDR3 consists of 13 residues. With 3 bases removed from V and 5 bases from J, the gap between germline ends came to 9 bases. Germline V gene lookup returns CDR1 SNHLY and CDR2 FYNNEI. CDR3 bases: TGTGCCAGCAGTGAGTTTACTGGAGATACGCAGTATTTT. It translates to CASSEFTGDTQYF.

This clonotype came up many times. J is TRBJ1-4 and V is TRBV6-5; no firm D call. Germline V gene lookup returns CDR1 MNHEY and CDR2 SVGAGI. This CDR3 spans 14 amino acids. V was shortened by 2 bases and J by 4 bases, with 8 bases between the two germline ends. The CDR3: CASSYGQLNEKLFF. The CDR3 bases are TGTGCCAGCAGTTACGGTCAGCTTAATGAAAAACTGTTTTTT.

Only a few counts were recorded for this clonotype. The V and J genes are TRBV12-3 or TRBV12-4 and TRBJ2-6; no definite D call. Trimming pared 4 bases from V and 0 bases from J, leaving 10 bases between. The CDR3 runs 16 residues. The CDR3 coding sequence is TGTGCCAGCAGTTATCTGGGCCTCTCTGGGGCCAACGTCCTGACTTTC. Its protein is CASSYLGLSGANVLTF.

This clonotype has ten or more counts. The chain combines TRBV4-2 with TRBJ1-1, with D unclear. Looked up from germline, CDR1 is LGHNA and CDR2 is YNFKEQ. The CDR3 extends over 14 amino acids. V lost 0 bases and J 10 bases, leaving 15 bases between the germline ends. The CDR3 protein is CASSQDWNSKAAFF. The CDR3 DNA sequence: TGTGCCAGCAGCCAAGATTGGAATTCGAAGGCAGCTTTCTTT.

There are many counts of this clonotype. The chain's CDR3 is CASSDRGVNQPQHF. The DNA of the CDR3 is TGTGCCAGCAGTGACAGGGGTGTTAATCAGCCCCAGCATTTT. V gene TRBV27 combines with J gene TRBJ1-5; 8 nucleotides match TRBD1. CDR1 and CDR2 from the germline V gene are MNHEY and SMNVEV (reference sequence). CDR3 length: 14 residues. The V and J ends lost 5 bases and 4 bases, in that order; junction bases with no gene match: 4.

This clonotype was counted a few times. The chain links TRBV12-3 or TRBV12-4 to TRBJ2-1; the D is unclear. The CDR3 contains 16 residues. V lost 1 base and J lost 0, with 10 bases in between. CDR3 sequence (DNA): TGTGCCAGCAGTTTAGTAGGGTGGAGCTCCTACAATGAGCAGTTCTTC. Protein product: CASSLVGWSSYNEQFF.

This clonotype was found many times. The chain employs TRBV7-3 and TRBJ2-1; 9 bases line up with TRBD2. There are 19 residues in the CDR3. From germline, CDR1 is SGHTA and CDR2 FQGTGA. The V segment lost 2 bases and the J segment 8 bases; nucleotides outside the gene matches: 19. CDR3 DNA: TGTGCCAGCAGCTTATATCCCGCACTGGCGGGGGGGCTTAGCTATGAGCAGTTCTTC. This translates into CASSLYPALAGGLSYEQFF.

This clonotype was counted at least ten times. The genes are TRBV5-1 and TRBJ2-3; D not certain. The germline V gene has CDR1 SGHRS and CDR2 YFSETQ. Trimming took off 5 bases at V and 0 bases at J, with 13 bases between the two ends. This CDR3 region has 15 residues. DNA of the CDR3: TGCGCCAGCAGGGGCTCCGCCTCAAGCACAGATACGCAGTATTTT. Amino acids: CASRGSASSTDTQYF.

In its sample, this clonotype was seen many times. V gene TRBV15 combines with J gene TRBJ2-1; 8 bases map to TRBD2. V shed 0 bases and J 12 bases; nucleotides not matched to a gene: 19. The CDR3 is 18 amino acids. From germline, CDR1 is LNHNV and CDR2 YYDKDF (reference sequence). The CDR3 nucleotides are TGTGCCACCAGCAGAGATCGCCCCTCGGGGGGGACAACACTTTCGCAGTTCTTC. This gives the protein CATSRDRPSGGTTLSQFF. The full variable domain, in which reference TRBV15 and TRBJ2-1 provide the parts outside the CDR3, is DAMVIQNPRYQVTQFGKPVTLSCSQTLNHNVMYWYQQKSSQAPKLLFHYYDKDFNNEADTPDNFQSRRPNTSFCFLDIRSPGLGDTAMYLCATSRDRPSGGTTLSQFFGPGTRLTVL.

This rearrangement joins TRBV12-3 or TRBV12-4 to TRBJ1-5, with D unresolved. CDR3 length equals 15 residues. Deletions cut 4 bases from V and 4 bases from J, with 14 bases between. The CDR3 region has the DNA TGTGCCAGCAGTTCGTCCTCGGTTATTAATCAGCCCCAGCATTTT. It specifies CASSSSSVINQPQHF.

This clonotype was observed many times. The CDR3 region is CASSTVGREYTGELFF. In nucleotides, the CDR3 is TGTGCCAGCAGCACGGTCGGAAGGGAATACACCGGGGAGCTGTTTTTT. The chain has TRBV5-4 and TRBJ2-2, with unresolved D. Germline CDR1 reads SGHNT; CDR2 reads YYREEE (reference sequence). Between the trimmed V and J ends, which lost 4 bases and 3 bases, there was a span of 16 bases. There are 16 residues in the CDR3. The variable domain in full, completed from reference TRBV5-4 and TRBJ2-2, reads ETGVTQSPTHLIKTRGQQVTLRCSSQSGHNTVSWYQQALGQGPQFIFQYYREEENGRGNFPPRFSGLQFPNYSSELNVNALELDDSALYLCASSTVGREYTGELFFGEGSRLTVL.

This chain uses TRBV30 with TRBJ2-3, with 7 bases aligning to TRBD2. Germline-derived CDR1 and CDR2 are GTSNPN and SVGIG (reference sequence). The junction had 9 bases not matched to a gene; V was cut back by 3 bases and J by 6 bases. The CDR3 runs to 14 residues. The CDR3 region is CAWSKVGGRDTQYF. In nucleotides, the CDR3 is TGTGCCTGGAGCAAGGTGGGGGGGAGGGATACGCAGTATTTT.

V gene TRBV7-9 combines with J gene TRBJ1-1; D call uncertain. Germline CDR1 reads SEHNR; CDR2 reads FQNEAQ (reference sequence). Trimming removed 1 base at V and 5 bases at J, with 5 bases between. CDR3 length equals 12 residues. CDR3 sequence (DNA): TGTGCCAGCAGCTTAGGGTCGACTGAAGCTTTCTTT. Its translation is CASSLGSTEAFF.

This clonotype was recorded at least ten times. This rearrangement joins TRBV10-1 to TRBJ2-1; either TRBD1 or TRBD2 may fit D (5 bases each). CDR3 length: 15 amino acids. With 3 bases removed from V and 6 bases from J, the gap between germline ends came to 15 bases. CDR1 and CDR2 (germline): WNHNN, SYGVQD (reference sequence). CDR3: CASSDELGVGNEQFF. In nucleotides, the CDR3 is TGCGCCAGCAGTGACGAACTGGGGGTCGGCAATGAGCAGTTCTTC.

This clonotype showed up many times. The V gene is TRBV27, the J gene TRBJ1-1; D might be TRBD1 (6 bases). Deletions cut 4 bases from V and 7 bases from J, with 13 bases between. Per the germline V gene, CDR1 is MNHEY and CDR2 is SMNVEV (reference sequence). This CDR3 contains 13 residues. CDR3 sequence (DNA): TGTGCCAGCAGTTCCCCCCAGGGGCTTGAAGCTTTCTTT. Amino acid sequence: CASSSPQGLEAFF.

This clonotype was detected many times. The genes are TRBV3-1 and TRBJ2-3; 11 bases line up with TRBD2. V shed 4 bases, J shed 6 bases, and the junction held 9 bases outside the gene matches. The V gene's germline CDR1 is LGHDT and CDR2 YNNKEL (reference sequence). The CDR3 loop spans 16 amino acids. The CDR3 DNA sequence: TGTGCCAGCAGCCCCTTTAGCGGGAGGGGCAATGATACGCAGTATTTT. Translating it yields CASSPFSGRGNDTQYF.

This clonotype has at least ten counts. The chain is built from TRBV29-1 and TRBJ1-2; the match to TRBD1 covers 9 bases. CDR3 length: 14 residues. The trim removed 3 bases at V and 4 bases at J, leaving 6 bases unmatched. Germline V gene lookup returns CDR1 SQVTM and CDR2 ANQGSEA. CDR3 nucleotide sequence: TGCAGCGTTGAGATCCCGGACAGGGGCTATGGCTACACCTTC. As protein: CSVEIPDRGYGYTF.

The table lists this clonotype with many counts. The rearrangement joins TRBV5-1 to TRBJ2-3, with D tentatively TRBD1 (6 bases). This CDR3 is 18 amino acids long. CDR1 is SGHRS and CDR2 is YFSETQ in the germline V gene. V shed 1 base and J shed 6 bases, with 24 bases lying between them. Here the CDR3 reads CASSLSFIGQGRTDTQYF. The CDR3 DNA sequence: TGCGCCAGCAGCTTGAGTTTTATTGGGCAGGGGAGAACGGATACGCAGTATTTT.

Ten or more counts support this clonotype. The chain combines TRBV30 with TRBJ2-2; 9 bases match TRBD2. The V segment lost 7 bases and the J segment 7 bases; nucleotides outside the gene matches: 13. Germline V gene lookup returns CDR1 GTSNPN and CDR2 SVGIG (reference sequence). The CDR3 sequence is 15 residues long. The CDR3, as DNA: TGTGCCTTCGGTGTGGCGGGAGGGCCGAACGGGGAGCTGTTTTTT. This sequence encodes CAFGVAGGPNGELFF. The full variable domain, rest sourced from reference TRBV30 and TRBJ2-2, is SQTIHQWPATLVQPVGSPLSLECTVEGTSNPNLYWYRQAAGRGLQLLFYSVGIGQISSEVPQNLSASRPQDRQFILSSKKLLLSDSGFYLCAFGVAGGPNGELFFGEGSRLTVL.

This clonotype was seen at least ten times. J is TRBJ1-1 and V is TRBV6-1; D is uncertain. The CDR3 contains 13 residues. Germline V gene lookup returns CDR1 MNHNS and CDR2 SASEGT. Trimming took 5 bases from V and 2 from J, leaving 9 bases between them. The CDR3 sequence: CASSLNYNTEAFF. Here the CDR3 DNA reads TGTGCCAGCAGTTTGAATTACAACACTGAAGCTTTCTTT.